These 8 T cell receptor beta chains were all obtained from the same sample, sequenced in a study of cytomegalovirus exposure and HLA in healthy donors. The method was immunoSEQ multiplex PCR; TCRdb's version includes in-frame clones alone and lacks a portion of them. This table holds under 50,000 clones, around 94% found once. Sequencing input: PBMCs. The receptors come from a woman between 18 and 30 years old in good health and CMV-seropositive.

The chain carries TRBV18 and TRBJ2-1, with TRBD1 matching 9 bases. The V and J ends lost 2 bases and 2 bases, in that order; junction bases with no gene match: 10. The CDR3 spans 18 residues. Per germline, CDR1 KGHSH and CDR2 LQKENI. CDR3 coding DNA: TGTGCCAGCTCACCATGGGACAGGGATCGTATTGCCTACAATGAGCAGTTCTTC. Translation gives CASSPWDRDRIAYNEQFF. Supplemented by reference TRBV18 and TRBJ2-1, the full variable domain reads NAGVMQNPRHLVRRRGQEARLRCSPMKGHSHVYWYRQLPEEGLKFMVYLQKENIIDESGMPKERFSAEFPKEGPSILRIQQVVRGDSAAYFCASSPWDRDRIAYNEQFFGPGTRLTVL.

The table lists this clone with a count of one. This chain uses TRBV5-1 with TRBJ1-2; D gene uncertain. The V end was cut by 3 bases, the J end by 8 bases, with 14 bases between. From germline, CDR1 is SGHRS and CDR2 YFSETQ. This CDR3 contains 13 residues. The CDR3 coding sequence is TGCGCCAGCAGCTCCGAAGGGAGTTACGGCTACACCTTC. It translates to CASSSEGSYGYTF.

The rearrangement links TRBV6-5 to TRBJ1-2; D might be TRBD1 (6 bases). The CDR3 contains 15 residues. Trimming removed 6 bases at V and 4 bases at J, with 18 bases between. The V gene's germline CDR1 is MNHEY and CDR2 SVGAGI. Here the CDR3 reads CASSLDQGQVYGYTF. In nucleotides, the CDR3 is TGTGCCAGCAGCCTAGATCAGGGGCAGGTCTATGGCTACACCTTC.

The genes are TRBV28 and TRBJ2-1, with 7 bases identical to TRBD2. V shed 4 bases and J 8 bases; nucleotides not matched to a gene: 8. The CDR3 length is 14 residues. The germline gives CDR1 MDHEN, CDR2 SYDVKM. In DNA, the CDR3 is TGTGCCAGCAGTTCAGACCTAGGGAGGGATGAGCAGTTCTTC. Translation gives CASSSDLGRDEQFF.

This clone occurred once. The V and J genes are TRBV10-3 and TRBJ2-1; TRBD2 aligns across 10 bases. The CDR3 loop spans 20 amino acids. Trimming removed 3 bases from V and 3 bases from J; junction bases left unmatched: 17. The germline V gene has CDR1 ENHRY and CDR2 SYGVKD. The CDR3: CAISDFGLAERLVYYNEQFF. The CDR3 DNA reads as TGTGCCATCAGTGATTTCGGACTAGCGGAGCGCCTAGTCTACTACAATGAGCAGTTCTTC.

The chain couples TRBV4-1 to TRBJ2-1; TRBD1 agrees at 7 bases. The ends lost 5 bases at V and 5 bases at J; junction bases unmatched: 6. This CDR3 is built from 14 residues. CDR1 and CDR2 from the germline V gene are MGHRA and YSYEKL. This CDR3 is CASSTDRDDNEQFF. CDR3 coding DNA: TGCGCCAGCAGCACCGACAGGGATGACAATGAGCAGTTCTTC.

The rearrangement uses TRBV7-2 and TRBJ2-7; 9 bases line up with TRBD2. Trimming took 0 bases from V and 3 from J; bases not matched to a gene: 3. This CDR3 comprises 15 residues. Germline CDR1 SGHTA, CDR2 FQGNSA. The CDR3 reads CASSLAAGGDYEQYF. DNA of the CDR3: TGTGCCAGCAGCTTAGCGGCGGGAGGGGACTACGAGCAGTACTTC.

The chain has TRBV30 and TRBJ1-5; D not resolved. Trimming removed 2 bases at V and 7 bases at J, with 15 bases between. This CDR3 has 14 residues. Germline CDR1 is GTSNPN and CDR2 is SVGIG (reference sequence). As DNA, the CDR3 is TGTGCCTGGAGTCTTCAAGCCGGGTGGCAGCCCCAGCATTTT. Protein: CAWSLQAGWQPQHF.